This T cell receptor beta chain came from a study of radiotherapy plus CTLA-4 blockade in lung cancer. Study-wide context: Disease control reached more than 30%, with objective responses in over 15%. Study-level findings and limits: Tumor-origin TCR clones grew in blood after radiotherapy plus ipilimumab.

In chemo-refractory metastatic non-small-cell lung cancer, patients got ipilimumab CTLA-4 blockade together with focal radiation. On this clone: Its antigen is still unknown.

Trimming took 2 bases from V and 0 from J; bases not matched to a gene: 10. In germline, CDR1 is SEHNR, CDR2 FQNEAQ (reference sequence). CDR3 length equals 18 residues. Assay used: immunoSEQ multiplex PCR; TCRdb lists only in-frame clones, some missing. The table includes 26,000 or so clones, around 85% detected once. The sequence came from a human donor with non-small cell lung cancer who had stable disease on radiotherapy plus ipilimumab. Sequencing used peripheral blood, obtained from a patient treated with radiotherapy plus ipilimumab. This rearrangement joins TRBV7-9 to TRBJ2-1, with TRBD2 identical over 7 bases. The DNA for the CDR3 is TGTGCCAGCAGCTTATTTCTAAGAGCGGGGAGCTCCTACAATGAGCAGTTCTTC. This gives the protein CASSLFLRAGSSYNEQFF.